This T cell receptor beta chain was retrieved from a study of molecular identifiers for immune sequencing clone quantification. Study details: Five aliquots were made in replicates from the RNA of roughly 21,000 or 96,000 naive CD8 cells, and four were sequenced.

Preparation of the bulk TCR libraries relied on previously described methods and listed TCR primers. TCRdb reprocessed the PCR reads via MiXCR and lists one record per CDR3 protein. The sample holds some 650,000 distinct CDR3 sequences, about 20% seen once. The TCR sequence derives from a human donor in good health. Some libraries in this study had Jurkat cell RNA spiked in. The sample comprised naive CD8+ T cells from blood, with Jurkat cell RNA spiked in. Subset here: FACS-sorted CD8+CD4-CCR7+CD45RA+ naive T cells.

The CDR3 bases are TGTGCCAGCAGCCCCGAGAGGGTGGCGGGAGGAGACGAGCAGTACTTC. As protein: CASSPERVAGGDEQYF. The gene calls are TRBV7-9 and TRBJ2-7; the match to TRBD2 covers 8 bases. Germline values: CDR1 SEHNR, CDR2 FQNEAQ (reference sequence). This CDR3 region has 16 residues. V lost 5 bases, J lost 5 bases, and 14 bases stayed unmatched.